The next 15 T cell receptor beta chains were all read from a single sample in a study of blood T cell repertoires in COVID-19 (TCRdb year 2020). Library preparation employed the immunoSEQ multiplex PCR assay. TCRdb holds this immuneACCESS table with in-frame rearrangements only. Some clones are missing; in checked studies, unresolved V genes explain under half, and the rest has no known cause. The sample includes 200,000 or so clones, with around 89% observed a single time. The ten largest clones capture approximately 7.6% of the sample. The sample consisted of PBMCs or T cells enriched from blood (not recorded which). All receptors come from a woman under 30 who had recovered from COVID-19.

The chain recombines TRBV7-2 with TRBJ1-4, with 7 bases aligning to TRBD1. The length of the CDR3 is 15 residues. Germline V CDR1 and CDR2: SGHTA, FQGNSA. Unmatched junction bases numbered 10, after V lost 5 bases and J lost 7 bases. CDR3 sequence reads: CASSRYRGRGEKLFF. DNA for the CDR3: TGTGCCAGCAGCCGTTACAGGGGAAGAGGTGAAAAACTGTTTTTT.

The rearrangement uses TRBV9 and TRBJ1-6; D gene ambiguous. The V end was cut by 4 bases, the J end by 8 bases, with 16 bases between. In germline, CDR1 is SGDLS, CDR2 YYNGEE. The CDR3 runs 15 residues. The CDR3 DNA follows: TGTGCCAGCAGCTTCGAGGGTGGCACTGATTCACCCCTCCACTTT. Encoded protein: CASSFEGGTDSPLHF.

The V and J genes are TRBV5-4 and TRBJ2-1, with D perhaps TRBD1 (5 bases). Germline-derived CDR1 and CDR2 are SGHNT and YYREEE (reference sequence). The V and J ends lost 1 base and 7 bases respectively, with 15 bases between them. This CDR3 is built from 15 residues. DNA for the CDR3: TGTGCCAGCAGCTTGAGGCAGGGAAGGATGAATGAGCAGTTCTTC. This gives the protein CASSLRQGRMNEQFF.

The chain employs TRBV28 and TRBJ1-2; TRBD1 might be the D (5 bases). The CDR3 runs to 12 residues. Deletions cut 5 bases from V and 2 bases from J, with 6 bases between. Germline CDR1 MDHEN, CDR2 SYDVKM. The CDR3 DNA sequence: TGTGCCAGCAGTGCAGGGAACTATGGCTACACCTTC. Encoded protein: CASSAGNYGYTF.

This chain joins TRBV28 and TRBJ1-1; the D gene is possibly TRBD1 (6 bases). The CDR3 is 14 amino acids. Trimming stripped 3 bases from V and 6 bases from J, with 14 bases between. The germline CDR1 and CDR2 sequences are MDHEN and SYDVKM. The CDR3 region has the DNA TGTGCCAGCAGTTTTCCCAGGGGAGGGGCTGAAGCTTTCTTT. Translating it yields CASSFPRGGAEAFF.

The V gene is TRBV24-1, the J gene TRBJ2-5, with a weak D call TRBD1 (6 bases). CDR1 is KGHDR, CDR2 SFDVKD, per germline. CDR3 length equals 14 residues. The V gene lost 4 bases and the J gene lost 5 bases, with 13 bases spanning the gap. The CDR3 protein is CATSESQGWETQYF. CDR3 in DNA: TGTGCCACCAGTGAATCTCAGGGGTGGGAGACCCAGTACTTC.

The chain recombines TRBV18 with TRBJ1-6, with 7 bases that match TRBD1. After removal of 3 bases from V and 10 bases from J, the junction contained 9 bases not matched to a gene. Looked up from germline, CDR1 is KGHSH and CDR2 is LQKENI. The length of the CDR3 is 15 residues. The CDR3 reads CASSPATGLESPLHF. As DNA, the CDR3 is TGTGCCAGCTCACCCGCGACAGGGCTAGAATCACCCCTCCACTTT.

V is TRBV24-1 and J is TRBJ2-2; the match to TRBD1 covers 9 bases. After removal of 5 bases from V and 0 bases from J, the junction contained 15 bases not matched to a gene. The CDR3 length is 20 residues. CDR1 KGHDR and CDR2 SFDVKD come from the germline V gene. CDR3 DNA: TGTGCCACCAGTGTAAAACGGGGGACAGGGTCCATTTCGAACACCGGGGAGCTGTTTTTT. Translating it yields CATSVKRGTGSISNTGELFF.

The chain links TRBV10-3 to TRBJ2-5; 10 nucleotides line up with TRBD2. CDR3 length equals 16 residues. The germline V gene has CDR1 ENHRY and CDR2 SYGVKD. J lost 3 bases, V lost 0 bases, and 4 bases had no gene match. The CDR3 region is CAISESRLAGEETQYF. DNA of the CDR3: TGTGCCATCAGTGAGTCGCGGCTAGCGGGGGAAGAGACCCAGTACTTC.

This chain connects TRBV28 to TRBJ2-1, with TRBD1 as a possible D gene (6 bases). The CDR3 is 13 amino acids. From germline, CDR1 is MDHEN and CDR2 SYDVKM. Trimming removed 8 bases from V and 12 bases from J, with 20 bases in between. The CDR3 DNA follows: TGTGCCAGCGCCGGATTAACAGGGCTGGGGCAGTTCTTC. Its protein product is CASAGLTGLGQFF. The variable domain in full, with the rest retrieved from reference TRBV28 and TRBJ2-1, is DVKVTQSSRYLVKRTGEKVFLECVQDMDHENMFWYRQDPGLGLRLIYFSYDVKMKEKGDIPEGYSVSREKKERFSLILESASTNQTSMYLCASAGLTGLGQFFGPGTRLTVL.

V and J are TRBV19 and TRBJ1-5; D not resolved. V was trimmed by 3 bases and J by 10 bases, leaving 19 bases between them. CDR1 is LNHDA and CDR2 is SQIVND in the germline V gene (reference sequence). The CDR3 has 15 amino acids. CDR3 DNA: TGTGCCAGTAGTATTCGCGAGGGCCGCTTTTTACCCCAGCATTTT. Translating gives CASSIREGRFLPQHF.

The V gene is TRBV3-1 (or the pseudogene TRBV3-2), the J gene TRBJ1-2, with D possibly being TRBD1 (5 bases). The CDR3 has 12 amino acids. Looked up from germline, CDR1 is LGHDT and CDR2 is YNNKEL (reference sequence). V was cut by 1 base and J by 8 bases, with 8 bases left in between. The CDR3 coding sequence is TGTGCCAGCAGCCAAGGGGGCCCGGGCTACACCTTC. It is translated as CASSQGGPGYTF.

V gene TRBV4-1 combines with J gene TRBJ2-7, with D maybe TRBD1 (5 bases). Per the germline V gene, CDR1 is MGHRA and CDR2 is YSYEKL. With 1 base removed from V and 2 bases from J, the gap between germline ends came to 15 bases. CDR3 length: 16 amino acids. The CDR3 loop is CASSQVWPAGTYEQYF. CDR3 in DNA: TGCGCCAGCAGCCAAGTCTGGCCAGCAGGGACCTACGAGCAGTACTTC.

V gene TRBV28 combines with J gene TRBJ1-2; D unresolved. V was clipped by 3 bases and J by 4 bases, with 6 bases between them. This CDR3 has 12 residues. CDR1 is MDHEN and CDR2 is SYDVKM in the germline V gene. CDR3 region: CASSFGVYGYTF. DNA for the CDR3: TGTGCCAGCAGTTTTGGAGTCTATGGCTACACCTTC.

The CDR3 here is CASSLSGGNYGYTF. The DNA for the CDR3 is TGCGCCAGCAGCTTGTCTGGCGGGAACTATGGCTACACCTTC. The chain links TRBV5-1 to TRBJ1-2; D uncertain. Looked up from germline, CDR1 is SGHRS and CDR2 is YFSETQ. CDR3 size: 14 residues. The ends were cut back, 1 base at V and 2 bases at J, with 9 bases in the middle.